Listed below are T cell receptor beta chains from one sample, sequenced in a study of blood T cell repertoires in COVID-19. TCRdb keeps only in-frame clones here, not all; method: immunoSEQ multiplex PCR. Among roughly 150,000 clones listed, more than 70% were seen once. Sequenced material: PBMCs or T cells enriched from blood (not recorded which). The receptors here all came from a man aged 40-49 years who had recovered from COVID-19. The CDR3 runs from the conserved cysteine through the conserved F or W. D genes are given only for firm matches. Size tells how often a clone was seen (once, few, many) or the class of an expanded clone, and some rows leave it out.

TRBV18	.	TRBJ1-4	.	CASSWAGNEKLFF	TGTGCCAGCTCATGGGCAGGGAATGAAAAACTGTTTTTT
TRBV18	TRBD1	TRBJ1-2	.	CASSPTGEGYGYTF	TGTGCCAGCTCACCGACAGGGGAGGGCTATGGCTACACCTTC
TRBV5-1	TRBD1	TRBJ1-1	.	CASSPGTGGTEAFF	TGCGCCAGCAGCCCTGGGACAGGGGGCACTGAAGCTTTCTTT
TRBV7-9	TRBD1	TRBJ1-4	.	CASSEGQGNEKLFF	TGTGCCAGCAGCGAGGGACAGGGAAATGAAAAACTGTTTTTT
TRBV3-1/TRBV3-2	TRBD1	TRBJ2-6	.	CASSPQVQGALSGANVLTF	TGTGCCAGCAGCCCACAGGTCCAGGGGGCTTTATCTGGGGCCAACGTCCTGACTTTC
TRBV4-1	.	TRBJ2-1	.	CASSQVDMGFSYNEQFF	TGCGCCAGCAGCCAAGTTGACATGGGCTTTTCCTACAATGAGCAGTTCTTC
TRBV4-2	TRBD1	TRBJ1-4	few	CASTILVPGQGSGEKLFF	TGTGCCAGCACCATATTAGTCCCGGGACAGGGATCAGGCGAAAAACTGTTTTTT
TRBV19	TRBD1	TRBJ1-5	.	CASSTFTTGDQPQHF	TGTGCCAGTAGTACTTTTACGACAGGGGATCAGCCCCAGCATTTT
TRBV7-6	.	TRBJ2-1	.	CASSSPGDRYNEQFF	TGTGCCAGCAGCTCCCCAGGGGACCGCTACAATGAGCAGTTCTTC
TRBV6-1	TRBD1	TRBJ1-1	few	CASSDRQGDTEAFF	TGTGCCAGCAGTGACCGACAGGGTGACACTGAAGCTTTCTTT
TRBV6-5	TRBD2	TRBJ2-5	.	CASSYLAGGPGETQYF	TGTGCCAGCAGTTACTTAGCGGGGGGGCCAGGGGAGACCCAGTACTTC
TRBV10-3	TRBD1	TRBJ1-4	.	CAIKAGQTNEKLFF	TGTGCCATCAAGGCGGGACAGACTAATGAAAAACTGTTTTTT
TRBV30	.	TRBJ2-7	.	CAWSLGTPVYEQYF	TGTGCCTGGAGTCTCGGGACACCTGTCTACGAGCAGTACTTC
TRBV9	TRBD1	TRBJ1-2	.	CASSVTGGDGYTF	TGTGCCAGCAGCGTAACAGGGGGAGATGGCTACACCTTC
TRBV18	TRBD1	TRBJ1-2	few	CASSPSASTGVYGYTF	TGTGCCAGCTCACCGTCAGCCTCGACAGGGGTCTATGGCTACACCTTC
TRBV4-2	.	TRBJ2-1	.	CASSQGASEYNEQFF	TGTGCCAGCAGCCAAGGGGCTAGCGAGTACAATGAGCAGTTCTTC
TRBV30	TRBD1	TRBJ1-2	.	CAWRTGPNYTF	TGTGCCTGGCGGACAGGGCCGAACTACACCTTC
TRBV7-3	TRBD1	TRBJ1-1	.	CASSYRPTGWPAQNTEAFF	TGTGCCAGCAGCTACAGGCCGACAGGGTGGCCAGCACAGAACACTGAAGCTTTCTTT
TRBV5-1	TRBD2	TRBJ2-7	.	CASSWGLAGPYEQYF	TGCGCCAGCAGCTGGGGACTAGCGGGCCCTTACGAGCAGTACTTC
TRBV9	.	TRBJ2-5	.	CASSVGGAETQYF	TGTGCCAGCAGCGTAGGGGGCGCCGAGACCCAGTACTTC
TRBV10-3	TRBD2	TRBJ2-1	.	CAITTSGAYNEQFF	TGTGCCATCACAACTAGCGGGGCCTACAATGAGCAGTTCTTC
TRBV24-1	.	TRBJ2-7	.	CATSHRSAGKVEQYF	TGTGCCACCAGCCACCGTTCCGCGGGGAAGGTCGAGCAGTACTTC
TRBV5-1	.	TRBJ1-2	.	CASSAAQTYGYTF	TGCGCCAGCAGCGCGGCACAAACGTATGGCTACACCTTC
TRBV5-1	.	TRBJ1-6	once	CASSLEQANSPLHF	TGCGCCAGCAGCTTGGAACAGGCTAATTCACCCCTCCACTTT
TRBV24-1	.	TRBJ1-3	.	CATSDPGGAYGNTIYF	TGTGCCACCAGTGACCCGGGGGGGGCGTATGGAAACACCATATATTTT
TRBV7-8	TRBD2	TRBJ2-2	.	CASSPRAGDHTGELFF	TGTGCCAGCAGCCCACGGGCGGGGGACCACACCGGGGAGCTGTTTTTT
TRBV12-2	.	TRBJ1-4	.	CASRTLDGDRENEKLFF	TGTGCAAGTCGCACCCTGGACGGGGACAGGGAGAATGAAAAACTGTTTTTT
TRBV9	.	TRBJ2-1	.	CASSVVSGNEQFF	TGTGCCAGCAGCGTAGTGTCAGGGAATGAGCAGTTCTTC
TRBV7-9	.	TRBJ2-2	.	CASSQTGGELFF	TGTGCCAGCAGCCAGACAGGCGGGGAGCTGTTTTTT
TRBV9	TRBD2	TRBJ2-3	.	CASSVVAGGSGDTQYF	TGTGCCAGCAGCGTAGTAGCGGGGGGGTCCGGAGATACGCAGTATTTT
TRBV24-1	.	TRBJ1-2	once	CATEKGRAGYTF	TGTGCCACCGAAAAAGGCAGGGCTGGCTACACCTTC
TRBV19	TRBD1	TRBJ1-1	.	CASSIQGDRVTEAFF	TGTGCCAGTAGTATACAGGGGGATCGGGTCACTGAAGCTTTCTTT
TRBV5-6	.	TRBJ2-1	.	CASSPGYNEQFF	TGTGCCAGCAGCCCGGGGTACAATGAGCAGTTCTTC
TRBV27	.	TRBJ1-2	.	CASSLRVNYGYTF	TGTGCCAGCAGTTTGAGAGTGAACTATGGCTACACCTTC
TRBV10-3	.	TRBJ1-6	.	CAISGGGRSPLHF	TGTGCCATCAGTGGAGGGGGTCGGTCACCCCTCCACTTT
TRBV19	.	TRBJ1-1	.	CASRRMGTGNMNTEAFF	TGTGCCAGTAGACGGATGGGTACAGGGAACATGAACACTGAAGCTTTCTTT
TRBV5-4	.	TRBJ2-4	.	CASSPRDENIQYF	TGTGCCAGCAGCCCTAGAGACGAAAACATTCAGTACTTC
TRBV3-1/TRBV3-2	TRBD1	TRBJ1-4	.	CASSQAQGGGEKLFF	TGTGCCAGCAGCCAAGCCCAAGGGGGCGGTGAAAAACTGTTTTTT
TRBV11-2	.	TRBJ2-1	.	CASSLAASSYNEQFF	TGTGCCAGCAGCTTAGCCGCTAGCTCCTACAATGAGCAGTTCTTC
TRBV18	.	TRBJ2-2	.	CASSPVKGTGELFF	TGTGCCAGCTCACCGGTGAAGGGGACCGGGGAGCTGTTTTTT
TRBV9	.	TRBJ2-4	once	CASSVAGTDKNIQYF	TGTGCCAGCAGCGTAGCAGGTACAGATAAAAACATTCAGTACTTC
TRBV11-3	.	TRBJ2-1	.	CASSLDGISRNEQFF	TGTGCCAGCAGCTTAGACGGGATTAGTAGGAATGAGCAGTTCTTC